A selection of T cell receptor beta chains follows, all from one sample in a study of T cell repertoires in cytomegalovirus infection. Each CDR3 protein is one row after TCRdb ran MiXCR on the reads. In the table there are around 530,000 distinct CDR3 sequences, about 17% of which are singletons. Sequencing was performed on CD8+ T cells from PBMCs. The receptors here all came from a human donor in good health (CMV status not recorded). Some clones in this sample may be carry-over from other donors' samples. The CDR3 runs from the conserved cysteine through the conserved F or W. A D gene is named only where the DNA matches it firmly. Size is omitted from some rows. Given values are once, few, many or a class for expanded clones.

V gene: TRBV7-9; D gene: -; J gene: TRBJ2-3; clone size: many; CDR3 protein: CASSPGLYSTDTQYF; CDR3 DNA: TGTGCCAGCAGCCCCGGACTATATAGCACAGATACGCAGTATTTT
V gene: TRBV4-3; D gene: -; J gene: TRBJ1-1; clone size: -; CDR3 protein: CASRDRVNTVAFF; CDR3 DNA: TGCGCCAGCCGGGACCGTGTGAACACTGTAGCTTTCTTT
V gene: TRBV7-2; D gene: -; J gene: TRBJ1-4; clone size: many; CDR3 protein: CASSTTVTGAEKLFF; CDR3 DNA: TGTGCCAGCAGCACGACAGTAACGGGGGCTGAAAAACTGTTTTTT
V gene: TRBV27; D gene: TRBD1; J gene: TRBJ1-4; clone size: -; CDR3 protein: CASTPTGQTNEKLFF; CDR3 DNA: TGTGCCAGCACCCCGACAGGGCAAACTAATGAAAAACTGTTTTTT
V gene: TRBV27; D gene: -; J gene: TRBJ1-2; clone size: -; CDR3 protein: CASSFSREGLLYGYTF; CDR3 DNA: TGTGCCAGCAGTTTCTCCCGAGAGGGGCTTCTCTATGGCTACACCTTC
V gene: TRBV5-6; D gene: -; J gene: TRBJ2-7; clone size: many; CDR3 protein: CASSLAARGEQYF; CDR3 DNA: TGTGCCAGCAGCTTGGCCGCGCGGGGAGAGCAGTACTTC
V gene: TRBV5-5; D gene: -; J gene: TRBJ1-1; clone size: few; CDR3 protein: CASSLESVRVGAFF; CDR3 DNA: TGTGCCAGCAGCTTGGAGTCAGTACGAGTAGGAGCTTTCTTT
V gene: TRBV7-9; D gene: -; J gene: TRBJ2-7; clone size: -; CDR3 protein: CASSLPGEGSDEQYF; CDR3 DNA: TGTGCCAGCAGCTTACCAGGGGAGGGTAGCGACGAGCAGTACTTC
V gene: TRBV7-9; D gene: -; J gene: TRBJ2-7; clone size: many; CDR3 protein: CASNAGLNYEQYF; CDR3 DNA: TGTGCCAGCAACGCGGGGTTGAACTACGAGCAGTACTTC
V gene: TRBV7-9; D gene: -; J gene: TRBJ2-7; clone size: many; CDR3 protein: CASSPLEAADEQYF; CDR3 DNA: TGTGCCAGCAGCCCCCTCGAGGCGGCGGACGAGCAGTACTTC
V gene: TRBV7-2; D gene: -; J gene: TRBJ1-4; clone size: many; CDR3 protein: CASSLSGGGEKLFF; CDR3 DNA: TGTGCCAGCAGCTTATCCGGGGGAGGCGAAAAACTGTTTTTT
V gene: TRBV6-5; D gene: -; J gene: TRBJ2-1; clone size: few; CDR3 protein: CASSYSEGYEQFF; CDR3 DNA: TGTGCCAGCAGTTACTCGGAGGGGTATGAGCAGTTCTTC
V gene: TRBV6-5; D gene: -; J gene: TRBJ1-6; clone size: many; CDR3 protein: CASSYSNRNLVNSPLHF; CDR3 DNA: TGTGCCAGCAGTTACTCGAATAGAAATTTAGTCAATTCACCCCTCCACTTT
V gene: TRBV6-5; D gene: TRBD1; J gene: TRBJ2-4; clone size: many; CDR3 protein: CASSSQGDLAKNIQYF; CDR3 DNA: TGTGCCAGCAGTTCGCAGGGGGATCTAGCCAAAAACATTCAGTACTTC
V gene: TRBV27; D gene: TRBD1; J gene: TRBJ2-6; clone size: -; CDR3 protein: CAAGTAVSGANVLTF; CDR3 DNA: TGTGCCGCTGGGACAGCCGTTTCTGGGGCCAACGTCCTGACTTTC
V gene: TRBV18; D gene: -; J gene: TRBJ2-3; clone size: -; CDR3 protein: CASSPPGGGTDTQYF; CDR3 DNA: TGTGCCAGCTCACCACCGGGAGGAGGCACAGATACGCAGTATTTT
V gene: TRBV27; D gene: -; J gene: TRBJ2-7; clone size: many; CDR3 protein: CASSDSLSYEQYF; CDR3 DNA: TGTGCCAGCAGTGACAGCCTAAGCTACGAGCAGTACTTC
V gene: TRBV5-8; D gene: TRBD1; J gene: TRBJ1-5; clone size: once; CDR3 protein: CASSLVGQGASGNQPQHF; CDR3 DNA: TGTGCCAGCAGCTTGGTAGGGCAGGGGGCGAGTGGAAATCAGCCCCAGCATTTT
V gene: TRBV7-9; D gene: -; J gene: TRBJ2-4; clone size: many; CDR3 protein: CASSSGLRKNIQYF; CDR3 DNA: TGTGCCAGCAGCTCCGGGTTACGCAAAAACATTCAGTACTTC
V gene: TRBV15; D gene: -; J gene: TRBJ2-1; clone size: -; CDR3 protein: CATRGFYNEQFF; CDR3 DNA: TGTGCCACCCGGGGGTTCTACAATGAGCAGTTCTTC
V gene: TRBV7-8; D gene: TRBD1; J gene: TRBJ1-2; clone size: many; CDR3 protein: CASSLVTGLDYGYTF; CDR3 DNA: TGTGCCAGCAGCTTAGTGACAGGGCTGGACTATGGCTACACCTTC
V gene: TRBV28; D gene: -; J gene: TRBJ2-7; clone size: many; CDR3 protein: CASSHRDRLYEQYF; CDR3 DNA: TGTGCCAGCAGTCACCGGGACCGCCTCTACGAGCAGTACTTC
V gene: TRBV29-1; D gene: -; J gene: TRBJ2-3; clone size: -; CDR3 protein: CSVGTDTQYF; CDR3 DNA: TGCAGCGTGGGCACAGATACGCAGTATTTT
V gene: TRBV6-1; D gene: TRBD1; J gene: TRBJ2-1; clone size: many; CDR3 protein: CASSRVESPGQGAFNEQFF; CDR3 DNA: TGTGCCAGCTCCCGGGTGGAGTCTCCGGGACAGGGGGCTTTCAATGAGCAGTTCTTC
V gene: TRBV2; D gene: TRBD2; J gene: TRBJ2-2; clone size: -; CDR3 protein: CASSRLAGNTGELFF; CDR3 DNA: TGTGCCAGCAGTCGACTAGCCGGGAACACCGGGGAGCTGTTTTTT
V gene: TRBV11-2; D gene: -; J gene: TRBJ2-7; clone size: many; CDR3 protein: CASSPGQVGPYEQYF; CDR3 DNA: TGTGCCAGCAGCCCGGGGCAGGTCGGTCCCTACGAGCAGTACTTC
V gene: TRBV5-6; D gene: TRBD1; J gene: TRBJ2-7; clone size: -; CDR3 protein: CASHGTDYEQYF; CDR3 DNA: TGTGCCAGCCACGGGACAGACTACGAGCAGTACTTC
V gene: TRBV9; D gene: -; J gene: TRBJ2-7; clone size: -; CDR3 protein: CASSVGPPYEQYF; CDR3 DNA: TGTGCCAGCAGCGTTGGTCCACCCTACGAGCAGTACTTC
V gene: TRBV14; D gene: -; J gene: TRBJ2-7; clone size: many; CDR3 protein: CASSQGVGRYEQYF; CDR3 DNA: TGTGCCAGCAGCCAAGGGGTAGGGCGCTACGAGCAGTACTTC
V gene: TRBV5-8; D gene: -; J gene: TRBJ1-6; clone size: -; CDR3 protein: CASSLTERLSSPLHF; CDR3 DNA: TGTGCCAGCAGCCTGACAGAACGCCTAAGTTCACCCCTCCACTTT
V gene: TRBV7-9; D gene: -; J gene: TRBJ1-2; clone size: few; CDR3 protein: CASSLPANYGYTF; CDR3 DNA: TGTGCCAGCAGCTTACCAGCTAACTATGGCTACACCTTC
V gene: TRBV28; D gene: -; J gene: TRBJ2-7; clone size: -; CDR3 protein: CASSGRGGFSYEQYF; CDR3 DNA: TGTGCCAGCAGTGGTAGGGGGGGGTTCTCCTACGAGCAGTACTTC
V gene: TRBV27; D gene: -; J gene: TRBJ2-6; clone size: -; CDR3 protein: CASSSYPTGAGANVLTF; CDR3 DNA: TGTGCCAGCAGTTCATACCCCACGGGGGCTGGGGCCAACGTCCTGACTTTC
V gene: TRBV6-6; D gene: TRBD2; J gene: TRBJ2-1; clone size: few; CDR3 protein: CASSFLAGGPTDNEQFF; CDR3 DNA: TGTGCCAGCAGTTTCCTAGCGGGGGGCCCTACCGACAATGAGCAGTTCTTC
V gene: TRBV5-1; D gene: TRBD1; J gene: TRBJ1-2; clone size: -; CDR3 protein: CASSPDRGQRGYTF; CDR3 DNA: TGCGCCAGCAGCCCGGACAGGGGGCAGCGTGGCTACACCTTC
V gene: TRBV5-1; D gene: -; J gene: TRBJ2-5; clone size: -; CDR3 protein: CASSLGLAVQETQYF; CDR3 DNA: TGCGCCAGCAGCTTGGGATTGGCGGTACAAGAGACCCAGTACTTC
V gene: TRBV7-3; D gene: TRBD2; J gene: TRBJ2-1; clone size: -; CDR3 protein: CASSSDSGPNEQFF; CDR3 DNA: TGTGCCAGCAGCTCCGATAGCGGGCCAAATGAGCAGTTCTTC
V gene: TRBV30; D gene: TRBD2; J gene: TRBJ2-3; clone size: -; CDR3 protein: CAWSVNRVAGWVGTDTQYF; CDR3 DNA: TGTGCCTGGAGTGTAAACAGGGTAGCGGGATGGGTGGGCACAGATACGCAGTATTTT
V gene: TRBV6-6; D gene: -; J gene: TRBJ1-3; clone size: many; CDR3 protein: CASGDLSGNTIYF; CDR3 DNA: TGTGCCAGCGGGGATCTGTCTGGAAACACCATATATTTT
V gene: TRBV7-7; D gene: TRBD1; J gene: TRBJ1-1; clone size: many; CDR3 protein: CASSLAEARPTQGTILNTEAFF; CDR3 DNA: TGTGCTAGCAGCTTAGCGGAGGCTAGGCCCACACAGGGGACCATCCTTAACACTGAAGCTTTCTTT
V gene: TRBV18; D gene: -; J gene: TRBJ2-5; clone size: -; CDR3 protein: CASSRDRSRPGETQYF; CDR3 DNA: TGTGCCAGCTCACGGGACCGAAGCCGTCCAGGGGAGACCCAGTACTTC
V gene: TRBV6-1; D gene: TRBD2; J gene: TRBJ2-1; clone size: many; CDR3 protein: CASSQPGLAGVEQFF; CDR3 DNA: TGTGCCAGCAGTCAGCCGGGACTAGCGGGAGTTGAGCAGTTCTTC
V gene: TRBV5-1; D gene: -; J gene: TRBJ1-1; clone size: few; CDR3 protein: CASRLDRVGAFF; CDR3 DNA: TGCGCCAGCAGATTAGATAGGGTCGGAGCTTTCTTT
V gene: TRBV6-5; D gene: -; J gene: TRBJ1-5; clone size: many; CDR3 protein: CASSYSVGAGQPQHF; CDR3 DNA: TGTGCCAGCAGTTACTCAGTCGGGGCAGGACAGCCCCAGCATTTT
V gene: TRBV7-3; D gene: -; J gene: TRBJ2-1; clone size: -; CDR3 protein: CASSDSFNEQFF; CDR3 DNA: TGTGCCAGCAGCGATAGCTTCAATGAGCAGTTCTTC
V gene: TRBV19; D gene: TRBD1; J gene: TRBJ1-5; clone size: few; CDR3 protein: CASRKDSGGYQPQHF; CDR3 DNA: TGTGCCAGTAGGAAAGATTCAGGGGGCTATCAGCCCCAGCATTTT
V gene: TRBV27; D gene: -; J gene: TRBJ1-3; clone size: few; CDR3 protein: CASSLNRASGNTIYF; CDR3 DNA: TGTGCCAGCAGTTTGAACAGGGCCTCTGGAAACACCATATATTTT
V gene: TRBV6-6; D gene: -; J gene: TRBJ1-5; clone size: -; CDR3 protein: CASSYRYRERGYSNQPQHF; CDR3 DNA: TGTGCCAGCAGTTACCGTTACAGGGAAAGGGGCTATAGCAATCAGCCCCAGCATTTT
V gene: TRBV28; D gene: -; J gene: TRBJ2-5; clone size: -; CDR3 protein: CASSLVPQGGETQYF; CDR3 DNA: TGTGCCAGCAGTTTAGTACCACAGGGGGGGGAGACCCAGTACTTC